This TCR beta chain was profiled in a study of T cells in Graves' hyperthyroidism and ophthalmopathy. Study-level results: Most thyroid clonotypes that were expanded above 0.001 also turned up in blood.

Ten or more counts support this clonotype. Its target is not known. Germline CDR1 and CDR2: GTSNPN and SVGIG (reference sequence). The CDR3 length is 17 residues. J gave up 5 bases and V 0 bases, and 12 bases lay outside the gene matches. From RNA transcripts, TCR beta CDR3 regions were amplified. The HTBI primer set was used in a first-round RT-PCR of the TCR CDR3. TCRdb fed the multiplex PCR reads into MiXCR, producing one record per CDR3 protein. This table holds some 530,000 distinct CDR3 sequences, 22% found once. Disease lasting under 3 months, a NOSPECS grade of at least 4, and a Clinical Activity Score of at least 3 were features of the ophthalmopathy patients.

The sample comprised blood. This sequence was found in a woman in her 70s with Graves' ophthalmopathy. V gene TRBV30 combines with J gene TRBJ2-7; 11 bases are a match to TRBD2. CDR3 nucleotide sequence: TGTGCCTGGAGTGTACTGCTTAGCGGGAGGGCCATTGACGAGCAGTACTTC. Translated: CAWSVLLSGRAIDEQYF.